The 9 T cell receptor beta chains listed next were all sequenced from one sample in a study of cytomegalovirus exposure and HLA in healthy donors. The primer mix had 60 Vbeta and 13 Jbeta primers. Only in-frame clones appear in the TCRdb table, and some are missing; sequencing was by immunoSEQ multiplex PCR. The sample lists roughly 200,000 clones; 85% were seen once. Material for sequencing was PBMCs. The origin of the receptors is a woman aged 50 to 65 in good health and CMV-seronegative.

The chain employs TRBV5-5 and TRBJ1-3; TRBD1 is a possible D gene (6 bases). Trimming took off 4 bases at V and 2 bases at J, with 10 bases between the two ends. This CDR3 contains 14 residues. Germline-derived CDR1 and CDR2 are SGHKS and YYEKEE (reference sequence). The CDR3 here is CASSLNRAGNTIYF. In nucleotides, the CDR3 is TGTGCCAGCAGCCTTAACAGGGCTGGAAACACCATATATTTT.

The gene calls are TRBV7-6 and TRBJ2-2; D unclear. The CDR3 spans 15 residues. The V gene lost 5 bases and the J gene lost 5 bases, with 15 bases spanning the gap. Germline CDR1 SGHVS, CDR2 FNYEAQ. Here the CDR3 DNA reads TGTGCCAGCAGCCCCTCCAGTCTCAGGACCGGGGAGCTGTTTTTT. Amino acid sequence: CASSPSSLRTGELFF.

This clone was seen once. The chain links TRBV5-1 to TRBJ2-3, with TRBD1 matching over 9 bases. CDR1 SGHRS and CDR2 YFSETQ come from the germline V gene. V lost 3 bases and J lost 13; bases outside the gene matches: 6. The CDR3 extends over 12 amino acids. The CDR3: CASSWDREKEYF. In DNA, the CDR3 is TGCGCCAGCAGCTGGGACAGGGAGAAGGAGTATTTT.

The chain carries TRBV11-1 and TRBJ2-5; D is possibly TRBD1 (5 bases). The end of the DNA is better explained by TRBJ2-7, so the J call may be wrong. CDR3 length: 14 amino acids. Looked up from germline, CDR1 is SGHAT and CDR2 is FQDESV (reference sequence). CDR3 in amino acids: CASSLPGYVYEQYF. In nucleotides, the CDR3 is TGTGCCAGCAGCTTACCAGGGTATGTCTACGAGCAGTACTTC.

The chain recombines TRBV6-5 with TRBJ2-1; TRBD2 matches 11 bases. The CDR3 sequence is 16 residues long. The V segment lost 4 bases and the J segment 9 bases; nucleotides outside the gene matches: 11. Germline CDR1 is MNHEY and CDR2 is SVGAGI. The CDR3 sequence: CASSLLLAGGRGEQFF. The CDR3, as DNA: TGTGCCAGCAGTTTGTTGCTAGCGGGAGGCCGGGGTGAGCAGTTCTTC.

V and J are TRBV18 and TRBJ2-2; D may be TRBD1 (5 bases). Trimming removed 2 bases at V and 1 base at J, with 8 bases between. This CDR3 has 15 amino acids. Germline V gives CDR1 KGHSH, CDR2 LQKENI. The CDR3 coding sequence is TGTGCCAGCTCACCAAGGGGCGGGAACACCGGGGAGCTGTTTTTT. It is translated as CASSPRGGNTGELFF. The complete variable domain, with remaining parts taken from reference TRBV18 and TRBJ2-2, reads NAGVMQNPRHLVRRRGQEARLRCSPMKGHSHVYWYRQLPEEGLKFMVYLQKENIIDESGMPKERFSAEFPKEGPSILRIQQVVRGDSAAYFCASSPRGGNTGELFFGEGSRLTVL.

This chain links TRBV28 with TRBJ1-5; D ambiguous. V was trimmed by 2 bases and J by 7 bases, leaving 12 bases between them. Germline CDR1 and CDR2: MDHEN and SYDVKM. This CDR3 region has 14 residues. This chain's CDR3 is CASSLAALEQPQHF. DNA of the CDR3: TGTGCCAGCAGTTTAGCAGCCCTGGAGCAGCCCCAGCATTTT.

V is TRBV12-2 and J is TRBJ1-1. TRBV12-2 is shown as a pseudogene. The CDR3 consists of 12 residues. CDR3 sequence: CASRRGDTEAFF. CDR3 bases: TGTGCAAGTCGGCGGGGGGACACTGAAGCTTTCTTT.

The DNA of the CDR3 is TGTGCCAGCAGCAACCGACAGGGGAGATCATCTAATGAAAAACTGTTTTTT. Translated, it gives CASSNRQGRSSNEKLFF. The rearrangement links TRBV28 to TRBJ1-4; 8 positions agree with TRBD1. Germline V gives CDR1 MDHEN, CDR2 SYDVKM. J lost 3 bases, V lost 6 bases, and 12 bases had no gene match. This CDR3 spans 17 amino acids.